This T cell receptor (beta chain) was captured in a study of OX40 agonist ivuxolimab in advanced cancers. The repertoire was sequenced with immunoSEQ multiplex PCR; TCRdb's copy has only in-frame clones and lacks some. In the table there are tens of thousands of clones, more than 85% of which are singletons. This CDR3 has 15 residues. Trimming cost V 1 base and J 3 bases; bases outside gene matches: 5. The germline V gene encodes CDR1 MGHDK and CDR2 SYGVNS. V and J are TRBV25-1 and TRBJ1-1, with 7 bases that match TRBD1. This clonotype originated in an adult with an advanced solid tumor such as melanoma, head and neck, liver or kidney cancer. The source material was CD4+ or CD8+ T cells sorted from blood, sampled in a trial of the OX40 agonist ivuxolimab. The CDR3 reads CASSELTGEDTEAFF. The CDR3 region has the DNA TGTGCCAGCAGTGAATTAACAGGGGAGGACACTGAAGCTTTCTTT.